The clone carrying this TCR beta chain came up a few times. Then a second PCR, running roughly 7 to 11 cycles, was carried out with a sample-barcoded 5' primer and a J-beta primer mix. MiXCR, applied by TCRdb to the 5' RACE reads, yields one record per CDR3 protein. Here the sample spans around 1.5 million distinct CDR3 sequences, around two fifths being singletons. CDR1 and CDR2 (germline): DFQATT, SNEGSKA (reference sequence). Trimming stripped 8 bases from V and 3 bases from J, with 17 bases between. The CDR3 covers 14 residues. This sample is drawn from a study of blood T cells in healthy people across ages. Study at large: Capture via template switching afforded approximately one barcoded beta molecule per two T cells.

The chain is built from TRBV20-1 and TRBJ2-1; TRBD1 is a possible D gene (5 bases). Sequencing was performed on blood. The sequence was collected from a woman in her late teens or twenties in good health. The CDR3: CSPTGQGVYNEQFF. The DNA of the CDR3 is TGCAGTCCCACGGGCCAGGGTGTCTACAATGAGCAGTTCTTC.